This T cell receptor beta chain stems from a study of long-term antiretroviral therapy in people with HIV. Each HIV participant was treated in the United States. Every sample had about 0.95-10 million cryopreserved PBMC in it before DNA extraction. About this clone itself: The target antigen is unknown.

Findings and caveats of the study: Older ART regimens were possibly in use when the blood was collected between about 2003 and 2017.

The CDR3 extends over 13 amino acids. Germline V gene sequence: CDR1 MNHEY, CDR2 SVGAGI. V was shortened by 0 bases and J by 5 bases, with 6 bases between the two germline ends. A v3.0 immunoSEQ assay was performed at survey level. Sequencing set out to capture roughly 40,000-50,000 T-cell genomes per sample. Some clones are missing from TCRdb's copy, which holds only in-frame ones; the method was immunoSEQ multiplex PCR. The table records tens of thousands of clones, about 95% of them present only once. The sample here was unsorted PBMCs, taken more than 6 years after starting antiretroviral therapy. The chain employs TRBV6-5 and TRBJ2-3; D is uncertain. The receptor was derived from a man aged 25-40 years with HIV. The DNA of the CDR3 is TGTGCCAGCAGTTACTCGACTGGAGATACGCAGTATTTT. Protein: CASSYSTGDTQYF.